This T cell receptor beta chain was recovered during a study of cytomegalovirus exposure and HLA in healthy donors. Study results and limitations: Immune exposure data for these donors was limited to CMV serostatus. Presence/absence comparisons presumed near-even sequencing depth among donors. In a later analysis, several top co-occurrence clusters appeared linked to parvovirus B19, influenza, CMV and Epstein-Barr virus.

The V end lost 3 bases, the J end lost 3 bases, and 15 bases lay between the germline ends. This CDR3 comprises 16 residues. The germline V gene encodes CDR1 KGHSH and CDR2 LQKENI. PCR used 60 Vbeta primers and 13 Jbeta primers. Clones were read by immunoSEQ multiplex PCR, and TCRdb kept only the in-frame ones, dropping some. The profile covers 150,000 or so clones, with over 70% appearing a single time and around 3.1% taken by the ten largest. Note on this clone: What it binds is unknown.

Sequenced material: PBMCs. The rearrangement joins TRBV18 to TRBJ2-1, with a tentative D call TRBD2 (5 bases). The receptor was derived from a woman between 45 and 65 years old in good health and CMV-seropositive. The CDR3 reads CASSPEAPGLYNEQFF. As DNA, the CDR3 is TGTGCCAGCTCACCGGAGGCCCCGGGCCTCTACAATGAGCAGTTCTTC.